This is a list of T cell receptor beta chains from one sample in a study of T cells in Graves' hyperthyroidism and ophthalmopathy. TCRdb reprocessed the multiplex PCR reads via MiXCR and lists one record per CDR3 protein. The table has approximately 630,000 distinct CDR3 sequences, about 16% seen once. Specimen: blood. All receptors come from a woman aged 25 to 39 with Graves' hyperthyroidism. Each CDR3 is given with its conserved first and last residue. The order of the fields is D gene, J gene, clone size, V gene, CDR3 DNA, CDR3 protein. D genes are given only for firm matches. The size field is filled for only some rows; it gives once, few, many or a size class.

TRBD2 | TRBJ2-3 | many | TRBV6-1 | TGTGCCAGCAGTGAAGATGGCCTAGCGGGAGTTGGAACTAGCACAGATACGCAGTATTTT | CASSEDGLAGVGTSTDTQYF
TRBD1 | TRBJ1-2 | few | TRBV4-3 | TGCGCCAGCAGCCACGTCCCGGGACAGGGAATGAACGGCTACACCTTC | CASSHVPGQGMNGYTF
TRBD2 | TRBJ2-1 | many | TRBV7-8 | TGTGCCAGCAGCTCCTTCGGACTAGCGGGTTACAATGAGCAGTTCTTC | CASSSFGLAGYNEQFF
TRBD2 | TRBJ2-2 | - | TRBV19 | TGTGCCAGTACCCTAGGGGGAGGAGCGGGAGTCGGGGAGCTGTTTTTT | CASTLGGGAGVGELFF
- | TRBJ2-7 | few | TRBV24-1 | TGTGCCACAGCTTCCCCAGGGGCCTCTTACGAGCAGTACTTC | CATASPGASYEQYF
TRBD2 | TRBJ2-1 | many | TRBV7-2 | TGTGCCAGCAGACTAAGCGGGAGTGGATCCTACAATGAGCAGTTCTTC | CASRLSGSGSYNEQFF
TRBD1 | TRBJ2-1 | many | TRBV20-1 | TGCAGTGCTAGAGGGCTAGGCAGGGGGCGAGGTGAGCAGTTCTTC | CSARGLGRGRGEQFF
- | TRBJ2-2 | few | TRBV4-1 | TGCGCCAGCAGCCAGATATTAGCGGAACCGACCGGGGAGCTGTTTTTT | CASSQILAEPTGELFF
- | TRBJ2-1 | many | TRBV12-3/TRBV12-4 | TGTGCCAGCAGTTTAGGGGGCCAAGGTTGGAATGAGCAGTTCTTC | CASSLGGQGWNEQFF
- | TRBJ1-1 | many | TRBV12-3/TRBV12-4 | TGTGCCAGCAGTTTAAGTACCGGTCGCACTGAAGCTTTCTTT | CASSLSTGRTEAFF
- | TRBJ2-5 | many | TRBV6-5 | TGTGCCAGCAGTTACTTGGCCCGGGGAGGGACCCAGTACTTC | CASSYLARGGTQYF
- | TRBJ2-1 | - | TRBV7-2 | TGTGCCAGCGGCTTAACGACAGGACACTACAATGAGCAGTTCTTC | CASGLTTGHYNEQFF
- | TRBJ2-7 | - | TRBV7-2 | TGTGCCAGCAGCTTATCTAGTTACGGGCAGTACTTC | CASSLSSYGQYF
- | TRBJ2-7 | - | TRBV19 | TGTGCCAGTAGTATAAATGGGATCTGGGGTGACTACGAGCAGTACTTC | CASSINGIWGDYEQYF
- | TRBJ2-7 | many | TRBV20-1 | TGCAGTGCTCCCCGGACAGAAGTCAATTCCTACGAGCAGTACTTC | CSAPRTEVNSYEQYF
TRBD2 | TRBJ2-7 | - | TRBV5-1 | TGCGCCAGCAGCTTGAGCTGGGGGGGAACCTACGAGCAGTACTTC | CASSLSWGGTYEQYF
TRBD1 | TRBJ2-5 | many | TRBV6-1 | TGTGCCAGCAGTGAGGGACAGGGGGCTGGAGAGACCCAGTACTTC | CASSEGQGAGETQYF
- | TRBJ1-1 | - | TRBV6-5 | TGTGCCAGCAGTTACTTAGGACTGGACACTGAAGCTTTCTTT | CASSYLGLDTEAFF
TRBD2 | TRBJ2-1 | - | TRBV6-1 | TGTGCCAGCAGTGAAATTCCCGCCCGGGAGGGGTTGTTCTTC | CASSEIPAREGLFF
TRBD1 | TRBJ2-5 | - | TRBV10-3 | TGTGCCACGGGACAGCAAGAGACCCAGTACTTC | CATGQQETQYF
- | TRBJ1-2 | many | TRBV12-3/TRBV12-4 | TGTGCCAGTGCGTTAAGGGGGGAGGAGGCCTATGGCTACACCTTC | CASALRGEEAYGYTF
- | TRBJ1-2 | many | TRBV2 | TGTGCCAGCAGTGAAGCGCTGGCAGGCGGCGGCTACACCTTC | CASSEALAGGGYTF
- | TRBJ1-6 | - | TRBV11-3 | TGTGCCAGCAGCAATCGTGAGAGTTCACCCCTCCACTTT | CASSNRESSPLHF
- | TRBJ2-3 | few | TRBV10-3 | TGTGCCATCAGTGAGGGCGTCACAGATACGCAGTATTTT | CAISEGVTDTQYF
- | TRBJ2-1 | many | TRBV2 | TGTGCCAGCTATAACTGGCGGCAGTTCTTC | CASYNWRQFF
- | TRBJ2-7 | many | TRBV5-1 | TGCGCCAGCAGGGACGGACTCCCGGCCGGCCACGAGCAGTACTTC | CASRDGLPAGHEQYF
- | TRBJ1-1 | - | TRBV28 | TGTGCCAGCAGTCCCCGACAGGCGCTCACTGAAGCTTTCTTT | CASSPRQALTEAFF
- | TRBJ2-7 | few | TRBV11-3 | TGTGCCAGCAGCTTTGATCCGGGGTTCTACGAGCAGTACTTC | CASSFDPGFYEQYF
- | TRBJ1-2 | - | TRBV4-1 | TGCGCCAGCAGCCAAACGACAGGAGCGAACTATGGCTACACCTTC | CASSQTTGANYGYTF
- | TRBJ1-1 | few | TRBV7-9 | TGTGCCAGCAGCTTAGCTGCGACAGTCAACACTGAAGCTTTCTTT | CASSLAATVNTEAFF
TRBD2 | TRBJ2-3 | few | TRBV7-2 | TGTGCCAGCAGGTCCTCCGGGACTAGCGGGAGAGGAGGGACAGATACGCAGTATTTT | CASRSSGTSGRGGTDTQYF
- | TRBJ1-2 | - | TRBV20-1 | TGCAGTGCTAGACCGTACCCCACGGCACGTGGCTACACCTTC | CSARPYPTARGYTF
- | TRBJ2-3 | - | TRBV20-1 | TGCAGTGCTAGAGATCTAGATGATATCACAGATACGCAGTATTTT | CSARDLDDITDTQYF
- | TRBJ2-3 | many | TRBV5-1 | TGCGCCAGCAGCTCGTCGAGGTTCAGCACAGATACGCAGTATTTT | CASSSSRFSTDTQYF
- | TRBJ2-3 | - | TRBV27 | TGTGCCAGGTCCTCCTGGGGTGAGCGGACCACAGATACGCAGTATTTT | CARSSWGERTTDTQYF
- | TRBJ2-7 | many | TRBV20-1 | TGCAGTGCCAACGGGGCCGGACACCTAAGCTCCTACGAGCAGTACTTC | CSANGAGHLSSYEQYF
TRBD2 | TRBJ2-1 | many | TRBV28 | TGTGCCAGCAGTTTAACTAGCGGGAAATATGAGCAGTTCTTC | CASSLTSGKYEQFF
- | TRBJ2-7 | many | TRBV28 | TGTGCCAGCAGTTTAAAGGGACAGGTTCTAGCGGGAACTTCCTACGAGCAGTACTTC | CASSLKGQVLAGTSYEQYF
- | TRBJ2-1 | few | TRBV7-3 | TGTGCCAGCAGTCAGGCGAACGTCGACAATGAGCAGTTCTTC | CASSQANVDNEQFF
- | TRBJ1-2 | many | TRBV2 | TGTGCCAGCAGGGAGAACTATGGCTACACCTTC | CASRENYGYTF
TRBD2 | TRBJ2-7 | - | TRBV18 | TGTGCCAGCTCACCACCGGGGATACTAGCGGCCTACGAGCAGTACTTC | CASSPPGILAAYEQYF
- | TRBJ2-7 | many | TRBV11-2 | TGTGCCAGCAGCTTATTAACGGGAAGTCCCTACGAGCAGTACTTC | CASSLLTGSPYEQYF
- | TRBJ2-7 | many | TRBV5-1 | TGCGCCAGCAGCTCGGCCGGCTACCTACCCCTGGGTTACGAGCAGTACTTC | CASSSAGYLPLGYEQYF
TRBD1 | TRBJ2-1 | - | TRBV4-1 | TGCGCCAGCAGCCATCCACCGACAGGGGTAGAGGTGAGCTCCTACAATGAGCAGTTCTTC | CASSHPPTGVEVSSYNEQFF
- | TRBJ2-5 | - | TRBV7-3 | TGTGCCAGCAGCTTAAATACAGGGCTCCTCTACTTC | CASSLNTGLLYF
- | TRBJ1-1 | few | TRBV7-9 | TGTGCCAGCAGCTCGAAGATGGAGCCGGCTTTCTTT | CASSSKMEPAFF
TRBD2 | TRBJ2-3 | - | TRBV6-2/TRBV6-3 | TGTGCCAGCAGACCTTGGACTAGCGGGAGGTTAGATACGCAGTATTTT | CASRPWTSGRLDTQYF
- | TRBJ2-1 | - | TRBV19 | TGTGCCAGTAGCCTTCAGCGGGTCGGGGACAATGAGCAGTTCTTC | CASSLQRVGDNEQFF
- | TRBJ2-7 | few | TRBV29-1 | TGCAGCGTGGGGGGGACCCGGGACAGCACCTACGAGCAGTACTTC | CSVGGTRDSTYEQYF
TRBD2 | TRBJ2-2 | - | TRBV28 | TGTGCCAGCAGTCCTAGCGGGTGGGTGAGCACCGGGGAGCTGTTTTTT | CASSPSGWVSTGELFF
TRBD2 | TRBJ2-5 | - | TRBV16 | TGTGCCAGCAGCCAAGCGGGAGGAGGAGAGACCCAGTACTTC | CASSQAGGGETQYF